This T cell receptor (beta chain) was captured by sequencing in a study of cytomegalovirus exposure and HLA in healthy donors. Study as a whole: An earlier analysis found under 130 million unique TCR beta sequences from about 179 million T cells. Around 79 million unique TCRs, all from HLA-typed donors, were included in an early release of the data.

The PCR had 60 Vbeta and 13 Jbeta primers. Using immunoSEQ multiplex PCR, the repertoire was profiled, and TCRdb retains in-frame clones only, with some absent. The data hold almost 200,000 clones, with about 85% observed a single time. The CDR3 is 14 amino acids. Germline-derived CDR1 and CDR2 are SGHVS and FNYEAQ. V was shortened by 1 base and J by 1 base, with 8 bases between the two germline ends. Sequenced input: PBMCs. This receptor was obtained from a male donor in good health and CMV-seropositive. The chain has TRBV7-6 and TRBJ2-7; D not certain. The CDR3 region is CASSLERESYEQYF. DNA of the CDR3: TGTGCCAGCAGCTTAGAGCGTGAGTCCTACGAGCAGTACTTC. Full variable domain (missing parts from reference TRBV7-6 and TRBJ2-7): GAGVSQSPRYKVTKRGQDVALRCDPISGHVSLYWYRQALGQGPEFLTYFNYEAQQDKSGLPNDRFSAERPEGSISTLTIQRTEQRDSAMYRCASSLERESYEQYFGPGTRLTVT.